One sample yielded the 22 T cell receptor beta chains listed below, sequenced in a study of cytomegalovirus exposure and HLA in healthy donors. Amplification used 60 Vbeta primers and 13 Jbeta primers. Profiling relied on immunoSEQ multiplex PCR, and the TCRdb table lists in-frame clones only, not all of them. In the table there are roughly 200,000 clones, around four fifths of which are singletons. Specimen: PBMCs. The receptor source for this set is a woman aged 40 to 50 in good health and CMV-seronegative.

The chain couples TRBV9 to TRBJ1-1; possibly TRBD1 for D (6 bases). CDR1 is SGDLS, CDR2 YYNGEE, per germline. Trimming left V 3 bases short and J 8 bases short, with 20 bases between. The length of the CDR3 is 15 residues. The chain's CDR3 is CASSDRIGGEVEAFF. Here the CDR3 DNA reads TGTGCCAGCAGCGACAGGATAGGGGGTGAGGTAGAAGCTTTCTTT. Together with reference TRBV9 and TRBJ1-1, the CDR3 gives the full variable domain: DSGVTQTPKHLITATGQRVTLRCSPRSGDLSVYWYQQSLDQGLQFLIQYYNGEERAKGNILERFSAQQFPDLHSELNLSSLELGDSALYFCASSDRIGGEVEAFFGQGTRLTVV.

This chain joins TRBV7-8 and TRBJ2-1, with D maybe TRBD2 (5 bases). CDR1 and CDR2 (germline): SGHVS, FQNEAQ. The germline V and J ends were trimmed by 1 base and 6 bases, with 13 bases remaining between them. The CDR3 spans 15 residues. The CDR3 is CASSLEASLVNEQFF. The CDR3 bases are TGTGCCAGCAGCTTAGAAGCTAGCCTCGTCAATGAGCAGTTCTTC.

The chain employs TRBV5-1 and TRBJ2-5, with TRBD2 matching 7 bases. V gave up 5 bases and J gave up 1 base; unmatched junction bases: 2. The CDR3 length is 13 residues. CDR1 and CDR2 (germline): SGHRS, YFSETQ. The CDR3 sequence: CASSPSGQETQYF. The DNA of the CDR3 is TGCGCCAGCAGTCCTAGCGGCCAAGAGACCCAGTACTTC.

The gene calls are TRBV19 and TRBJ2-1, with a tentative D call TRBD1 (5 bases). Germline values: CDR1 LNHDA, CDR2 SQIVND (reference sequence). The CDR3 totals 14 residues. V lost 4 bases, J lost 2 bases, and 9 bases lay in between. CDR3 sequence: CASSTLGAYNEQFF. The CDR3 nucleotides are TGTGCCAGTAGTACGCTAGGGGCCTACAATGAGCAGTTCTTC.

V usage is TRBV19 and J usage is TRBJ2-3; TRBD2 matches 11 bases. The V segment lost 7 bases and the J segment 0 bases; nucleotides outside the gene matches: 12. The CDR3 has 18 residues. CDR1 and CDR2 from the germline V gene are LNHDA and SQIVND (reference sequence). The CDR3 loop reads CASNPGLAVMSSTDTQYF. CDR3 sequence (DNA): TGTGCCAGTAACCCGGGACTAGCGGTGATGTCGAGCACAGATACGCAGTATTTT. Full variable domain (remainder filled in from reference TRBV19 and TRBJ2-3): DGGITQSPKYLFRKEGQNVTLSCEQNLNHDAMYWYRQDPGQGLRLIYYSQIVNDFQKGDIAEGYSVSREKKESFPLTVTSAQKNPTAFYLCASNPGLAVMSSTDTQYFGPGTRLTVL.

The CDR3 here is CASSLSGVYGYTF. The CDR3 nucleotides read TGTGCCAGCAGTTTATCAGGGGTCTATGGCTACACCTTC. This chain connects TRBV27 to TRBJ1-2; perhaps TRBD1 as D (5 bases). Germline CDR1 reads MNHEY; CDR2 reads SMNVEV (reference sequence). V lost 0 bases and J lost 4, with 6 bases in between. There are 13 residues in the CDR3.

The rearrangement uses TRBV7-2 and TRBJ1-1; tentatively, D is TRBD1 (5 bases). The CDR3 length is 13 residues. The V gene's germline CDR1 is SGHTA and CDR2 FQGNSA. V gave up 5 bases and J gave up 11 bases, with 18 bases separating them. CDR3 in amino acids: CASSPRAAPGAFF. The CDR3 nucleotides are TGTGCCAGCAGCCCCAGGGCCGCCCCCGGGGCTTTCTTT.

The chain joins TRBV7-2 to TRBJ1-5, with D possibly TRBD1 on 6 matching bases. Germline CDR1 SGHTA, CDR2 FQGNSA. CDR3 length equals 13 residues. Trimming shortened V by 4 bases and J by 4 bases, and 8 bases separated the two germline ends. The CDR3 bases are TGTGCCAGCAGCTGGGACAAAAATCAGCCCCAGCATTTT. Translation: CASSWDKNQPQHF.

V gene TRBV18 combines with J gene TRBJ2-1, with a tentative D call TRBD1 (6 bases). The CDR3 sequence is 14 residues long. V lost 6 bases, J lost 3 bases, and 12 bases lay in between. Germline CDR1 KGHSH, CDR2 LQKENI. CDR3 loop: CASSHREGYNEQFF. In nucleotides, the CDR3 is TGTGCCAGCTCGCACAGGGAAGGCTACAATGAGCAGTTCTTC.

The chain is built from TRBV29-1 and TRBJ2-7; D possibly corresponds to TRBD2 (6 bases). Per the germline V gene, CDR1 is SQVTM and CDR2 is ANQGSEA. V was trimmed by 1 base and J by 6 bases, leaving 19 bases between them. This CDR3 region has 15 residues. The CDR3 is CSVEGGDASRLEQYF. The CDR3 nucleotides are TGCAGCGTTGAAGGGGGGGACGCCTCCCGTCTCGAGCAGTACTTC.

This clone was detected a few times. V gene TRBV9 combines with J gene TRBJ2-1, with D maybe TRBD2 (6 bases). The CDR3 sequence is 15 residues long. Looked up from germline, CDR1 is SGDLS and CDR2 is YYNGEE. Trimming took 1 base from V and 5 from J, leaving 13 bases between them. CDR3 sequence (DNA): TGTGCCAGCAGCGTATCCCGCGGGAAGCACAATGAGCAGTTCTTC. Protein product: CASSVSRGKHNEQFF.

The gene calls are TRBV5-1 and TRBJ2-7; tentative D call: TRBD2 (6 bases). V was trimmed by 0 bases and J by 5 bases, leaving 15 bases between them. This CDR3 spans 15 amino acids. Germline values: CDR1 SGHRS, CDR2 YFSETQ. CDR3 nucleotide sequence: TGCGCCAGCAGCTTGGGCGGGGTTCTAGGCGACGAGCAGTACTTC. Its translation is CASSLGGVLGDEQYF.

This clone has just a few counts. The chain employs TRBV6-1 and TRBJ1-1; 11 positions match TRBD1. CDR3 length equals 13 residues. Germline V lookup: CDR1 MNHNS, CDR2 SASEGT. Germline trimming cut 6 bases from V and 5 bases from J; bases unmatched to any gene: 2. CDR3 in DNA: TGTGCCAGCAGAGGACAGGGGGCGACTGAAGCTTTCTTT. It yields the protein CASRGQGATEAFF.

As regards this clone: At one of its ends the junction is not consistent with the germline gene, which may arise from a read error. Other DNA sequences of this sample code for an identical CDR3. The chain carries TRBV2 and TRBJ2-2, with 7 bases matching TRBD2. The CDR3 is 14 residues long. Germline-derived CDR1 and CDR2 are SNHLY and FYNNEI. The CDR3 DNA sequence: TGTGCCAGCAGGCGGGAGTCGAGTTCCGGGGAGCTGTTTTTC. Amino acid sequence: CASRRESSSGELFF.

The rearrangement joins TRBV7-9 to TRBJ1-2; 12 nucleotides match TRBD1. V lost 7 bases and J lost 1; bases outside the gene matches: 13. The CDR3 consists of 18 residues. Germline loops: CDR1 SEHNR, CDR2 FQNEAQ (reference sequence). The CDR3 DNA reads TGTGCCAGCACCCCGTCAGGGACAGGGGGCCTCCTTAACTATGGCTACACCTTC. This translates into CASTPSGTGGLLNYGYTF.

To note about this clone: At one of its ends the junction is not consistent with the germline gene, which may arise from a read error. J is TRBJ1-4 and V is TRBV7-9, with D possibly matching TRBD1 (6 bases). The length of the CDR3 is 16 residues. Per the germline V gene, CDR1 is SEHNR and CDR2 is FQNEAQ (reference sequence). CDR3 sequence (DNA): TGTGCCAACAGCTTAGACCAGGGGTTGAGGGGTGAAAAACTGTTTTTT. Translation: CANSLDQGLRGEKLFF.

The chain links TRBV5-1 to TRBJ2-4; perhaps TRBD1 as D (5 bases). With 0 bases removed from V and 1 base from J, the gap between germline ends came to 17 bases. Germline lookup yields CDR1 SGHRS and CDR2 YFSETQ. The CDR3 is 18 amino acids. The CDR3 nucleotides are TGCGCCAGCAGCTTGGGCAGGGTAGAAATCGGGGCCAAAAACATTCAGTACTTC. Translating gives CASSLGRVEIGAKNIQYF.

The CDR3 loop reads CASRLSGTNYGYTF. The CDR3 DNA is TGTGCCAGCAGATTATCAGGGACTAACTATGGCTACACCTTC. The chain carries TRBV25-1 and TRBJ1-2, with D possibly being TRBD1 (5 bases). Germline V gives CDR1 MGHDK, CDR2 SYGVNS. This CDR3 contains 14 residues. V dropped 6 bases and J dropped 0 bases, with 11 bases sitting between them.

V is TRBV5-6 and J is TRBJ2-1, with TRBD1 matching over 9 bases. The CDR3 has 15 amino acids. After removal of 5 bases from V and 4 bases from J, the junction contained 7 bases not matched to a gene. Germline assignment: CDR1 SGHDT and CDR2 YYEEEE. The CDR3 is CASSRGGTGYNEQFF. The CDR3 DNA sequence: TGTGCCAGCAGTCGAGGGGGGACAGGGTACAATGAGCAGTTCTTC.

In regard to this clone: Other DNA sequences from this sample encode an identical CDR3 as well. The rearrangement joins TRBV5-1 to TRBJ1-6; D uncertain. The V end was cut by 0 bases, the J end by 9 bases, with 10 bases between. The germline gives CDR1 SGHRS, CDR2 YFSETQ. This CDR3 comprises 14 residues. In nucleotides, the CDR3 is TGCGCCAGCAGCTTGGCCGGGATGGGTTCACCCCTCCACTTT. Translating gives CASSLAGMGSPLHF.

This clone came up a few times. The gene calls are TRBV19 and TRBJ1-2, with TRBD1 matching 9 bases. The CDR3 extends over 13 amino acids. V dropped 5 bases and J dropped 6; count of bases not matched to a gene: 4. The germline CDR1 and CDR2 sequences are LNHDA and SQIVND (reference sequence). CDR3 sequence: CASSPGDRDGYTF. The DNA for the CDR3 is TGTGCCAGTAGTCCTGGGGACAGGGATGGCTACACCTTC. Full variable domain (rest looked up from reference TRBV19 and TRBJ1-2): DGGITQSPKYLFRKEGQNVTLSCEQNLNHDAMYWYRQDPGQGLRLIYYSQIVNDFQKGDIAEGYSVSREKKESFPLTVTSAQKNPTAFYLCASSPGDRDGYTFGSGTRLTVV.

The J gene is TRBJ1-2, the V gene TRBV7-8, with D unresolved. The V and J ends lost 2 bases and 3 bases respectively, with 10 bases between them. The CDR3 has 14 residues. Per germline, CDR1 SGHVS and CDR2 FQNEAQ. The CDR3 nucleotides read TGTGCCAGCAGCTTAATTGGCGGGGACTATGGCTACACCTTC. Translation: CASSLIGGDYGYTF.